This is a list of T cell receptor beta chains from one sample in a study of T cells in Graves' hyperthyroidism and ophthalmopathy. One entry per CDR3 protein, called by TCRdb with MiXCR from the multiplex PCR reads. The sample has some 600,000 distinct CDR3 sequences; about 15% are singletons. Sequencing input: blood. These receptors all stem from a young woman with Graves' hyperthyroidism that later progressed to Graves' ophthalmopathy. Both conserved end residues are part of each CDR3. D genes are given only for firm matches. Where a row states a size, it is once, few, many or the class of an expanded clone; other rows omit it.

NA	TRBV7-9	TRBJ2-7	few	CASSLNIGDEQYF	TGTGCCAGCAGCTTAAATATAGGGGACGAGCAGTACTTC
NA	TRBV28	TRBJ1-6	many	CASSTLGGDNSPLHF	TGTGCCAGCAGTACTCTAGGGGGGGATAATTCACCCCTCCACTTT
NA	TRBV10-1	TRBJ2-1	many	CATAREAGAGGNEQFF	TGCGCCACAGCAAGGGAGGCGGGGGCAGGGGGGAATGAGCAGTTCTTC
NA	TRBV2	TRBJ1-3	many	CASRLTDSGNTIYF	TGTGCCAGCCGGTTGACGGATTCTGGAAACACCATATATTTT
TRBD1	TRBV5-1	TRBJ2-7	few	CASSTKDRGTYEQYF	TGCGCCAGCAGCACCAAGGACAGGGGAACCTACGAGCAGTACTTC
NA	TRBV28	TRBJ2-7	many	CASSLEDNEQYF	TGTGCCAGCAGTTTAGAAGACAACGAGCAGTACTTC
TRBD2	TRBV11-3	TRBJ2-1	many	CASSLLSGTYNEQFF	TGTGCCAGCAGCTTATTGAGCGGGACCTACAATGAGCAGTTCTTC
NA	TRBV20-1	TRBJ1-4	many	CSARAPGTEKLFF	TGCAGTGCTAGGGCACCCGGGACAGAAAAACTGTTTTTT
NA	TRBV2	TRBJ1-3	few	CASSEAGDSGNTIYF	TGTGCCAGCAGTGAAGCAGGGGACTCTGGAAACACCATATATTTT
NA	TRBV12-3/TRBV12-4	TRBJ1-5	many	CASSSLGESNQPQHF	TGTGCCAGCAGCTCCCTGGGGGAGAGCAATCAGCCCCAGCATTTT
NA	TRBV5-1	TRBJ1-1	many	CASSYDVNTEAFF	TGCGCCAGCAGTTATGACGTCAACACTGAAGCTTTCTTT
NA	TRBV4-1	TRBJ1-1	NA	CASSQGGIGGNTEAFF	TGCGCCAGCAGCCAAGGGGGGATAGGAGGGAACACTGAAGCTTTCTTT
TRBD1	TRBV7-8	TRBJ1-5	many	CASSSRDRRAYSNQPQHF	TGTGCCAGCAGCTCGCGGGACAGGCGAGCTTATAGCAATCAGCCCCAGCATTTT
NA	TRBV20-1	TRBJ2-5	many	CSARLAQETQYF	TGCAGTGCTAGGCTAGCTCAAGAGACCCAGTACTTC
NA	TRBV14	TRBJ2-3	NA	CASSLGLPGPDTQYF	TGTGCCAGCAGCCTGGGCCTACCTGGCCCAGATACGCAGTATTTT
NA	TRBV30	TRBJ1-1	many	CAWSLTGLNTEAFF	TGTGCCTGGAGCCTGACAGGCCTGAACACTGAAGCTTTCTTT
TRBD2	TRBV28	TRBJ2-3	many	CASSFGASGTTDTQYF	TGTGCCAGCAGTTTCGGGGCTAGCGGGACCACAGATACGCAGTATTTT
TRBD1	TRBV29-1	TRBJ1-1	many	CSVDRGWLNTEAFF	TGCAGCGTAGACAGGGGTTGGTTGAACACTGAAGCTTTCTTT